This T cell receptor (beta chain) was documented in a study of blood T cell repertoires in COVID-19. The method was immunoSEQ multiplex PCR; TCRdb's version includes in-frame clones alone and lacks a portion of them. Among roughly 190,000 clones, 82% were seen once, and the ten largest hold 7.8%. There are 14 residues in the CDR3. Looked up from germline, CDR1 is SQVTM and CDR2 is ANQGSEA. With 2 bases clipped from V and 3 bases from J, the junction kept 4 bases outside the gene matches. The sequenced sample consisted of peripheral blood. This clonotype was sampled from a woman aged 60-75 years with COVID-19, enrolled during active disease. The V call is TRBV29-1, the J call TRBJ1-2; 9 positions agree with TRBD1. CDR3 nucleotides: TGCAGCGTTGAACGGGACAGGGCTGACTATGGCTACACCTTC. Translating it yields CSVERDRADYGYTF.